This TCR beta chain was sequenced for a study of shared clonotypes between healthy human individuals. The study separated CD4+ cells into CD45RA+ naive and CD45RA-negative memory subsets. In the source study's methods: In the immunoSEQ data, sequences were junction-only and lacked quality scores, so filtering differed. Measured with immunoSEQ multiplex PCR; TCRdb has only the in-frame clones, and not every one. The V and J calls and clone size come from that table; D and trimming were worked out from the DNA. Of over a million clones in the sample, about 84% were seen once. The CDR3 consists of 16 residues. Deletions cut 1 base from V and 6 bases from J, with 18 bases between. CDR1 and CDR2 (germline): SGHTA, FQGNSA. This clone showed up many times. Other DNA sequences within the sample encode an identical CDR3.

This receptor was taken from a man between 18 and 29 years old in good health. Some clones in this sample may be carry-over from other donors' samples. V is TRBV7-2 and J is TRBJ1-1, with D maybe TRBD1 (6 bases). Sequenced sample: memory CD4+ T cells from PBMCs. Sample subset: CD45RA-negative fraction. The CDR3 is CASSLGHYRARPEAFF. The CDR3 DNA is TGTGCCAGCAGCTTAGGACACTACAGGGCACGCCCTGAAGCTTTCTTT.